This T cell receptor (beta chain) was identified during a study of T-cell reconstitution after alpha-beta-depleted transplantation in children. Study-wide findings and caveats: Several hundred expanded graft clones reportedly gave rise to the alpha-beta T cells present about two months after transplant.

The CDR3 contains 15 residues. V gave up 6 bases and J gave up 0 bases; unmatched junction bases: 8. CDR1 DFQATT and CDR2 SNEGSKA come from the germline V gene (reference sequence). Preparation of the TCRbeta library involved a method that used unique molecular identifiers. One entry per CDR3 protein results from TCRdb running MiXCR on the PCR reads. The table includes 490,000 or so distinct CDR3 sequences, about 10% detected once. This clonotype was recorded at least ten times. Its cognate antigen is unknown. Source: PBMCs, taken before TCRalphabeta/CD19-depleted stem cell transplant. The receptor was derived from a child aged 2-9 years with inherited bone marrow failure, due to receive a stem cell transplant. This rearrangement joins TRBV20-1 to TRBJ2-3; 8 nucleotides agree with TRBD2. CDR3 residues: CSARPLADSTDTQYF. The CDR3 bases are TGCAGTGCCCGCCCACTAGCGGACAGCACAGATACGCAGTATTTT.